This record covers a single T cell receptor (beta chain). Source study methods: Amplification of reference gene primers provided the estimated nucleated cell counts. Method: immunoSEQ multiplex PCR; TCRdb's copy keeps in-frame clones and lacks some. Clonal size and the V and J genes are those of that table, whereas D and trimming came from the DNA. Here the sample spans approximately 54,000 clones, around 80% being singletons. CDR1 is MDHEN and CDR2 is SYDVKM in the germline V gene. V lost 7 bases, J lost 4 bases, and 17 bases lay in between. CDR3 length: 15 residues. This entry comes from a study of blood T cell repertoires in COVID-19. Looking at the study overall: T cells, B-cell-depleted T cells, or PBMCs supplied cDNA or gDNA.

The chain carries TRBV28 and TRBJ1-5, with D uncertain. The sample was peripheral blood. The source of this sequence is a human donor in a cohort sampled during active COVID-19. As DNA, the CDR3 is TGTGCCAGCACCGCCGGGGTAGGTAATAATCAGCCCCAGCATTTT. Its protein is CASTAGVGNNQPQHF.